This T cell receptor (beta chain) was sequenced in a study of a mutant IDH1 vaccine in newly diagnosed glioma (dated by TCRdb to about 2021). Broadly, across the study: Across visits V03 through V10, patients got a total of eight vaccinations, given in weeks 1, 3, 5, 7, 11, 15, 19 and 23. In the chemotherapy-containing groups, vaccination started alongside temozolomide cycles, whereas in patients who had radiotherapy alone it started 4-6 weeks after radiotherapy. The approximately 32 treated patients were roughly 62% male and around 38% female, with a mean age of 40.4 years. Before enrollment, patients had received standard therapy of radiotherapy alone, temozolomide alone, or radiochemotherapy with temozolomide; most received the combination. Peripheral blood was drawn at six visits: V03 (baseline), V05, V07, V10, V12 and V13. Longitudinal TCRB deep sequencing was performed for fewer than 30 treated patients wherever samples were available for exploratory analyses. The investigation overall reported the following: The authors noted that analyses of patient blood samples could not be reproduced because of sample limitations. Immune responses induced by the vaccine were seen in roughly 92% of patients across multiple MHC alleles. Pseudoprogression seemed to be unrelated to changes in the top peripheral T cell clonotypes found by TCRB sequencing. Selection of PBMC samples for TCRB deep sequencing was based on availability.

The time point label of this sample denotes: week 5, during vaccination. Every vaccine dose consisted of 300 ug of a 20-mer mutant IDH1 peptide in Montanide, administered subcutaneously together with topical imiquimod. The donors had newly diagnosed IDH1-mutant astrocytomas of WHO grade 3 or 4 that showed loss of nuclear ATRX. The samples were drawn from NOA16, a multicentre, single-arm, open-label phase I trial in Germany that tested a mutant IDH1 peptide vaccine in humans for the first time. Genomic DNA for TCRB sequencing was extracted from EDTA blood using the DNeasy Blood and Tissue Kit. Receptor libraries were prepared by the immunoSEQ multiplex PCR assay. The hsTCRB Kit was used according to the manufacturer's protocol to amplify rearranged TCR beta chain sequences. Sequencing of TCRB libraries was carried out on an Illumina MiSeq. Turning to the authors' computational methods: The proprietary platform of the kit vendor was used for demultiplexing, trimming and gene mapping. Sourced from immuneACCESS, this table was stored by TCRdb with only in-frame sequences that have V and J called. A share of the clones is absent; for the studies checked, an unresolved V gene accounts for under half, and the remainder has no known explanation. Clone size and the V and J calls come from that table; the DNA yielded D and trimming. The sample table records around 78,000 clones; around nine tenths of these occur just once. The ten biggest clones cover about 0.6% of the sample.

Relative to germline, V is missing 9 bases and J is missing 2 bases, with 4 bases of the junction outside any gene match. The CDR3 runs 13 amino acids, cysteine and phenylalanine included. The retained sequence is limited to the CDR3, 39 bases, with the frame set at the first base. CDR1 and CDR2 are read off the germline V gene as MNHNS and SASEGT. As for this clone: Its antigen is currently not known. There are no base qualities to consult, and no much larger clone falls within one base.

The TCR sequence derives from a woman aged 45-59 years with glioma. The rearrangement joined TRBV6-1 to TRBJ1-3, with 7 bases aligning to TRBD1. This sample comprised PBMCs, obtained from a glioma patient whose treatment included an IDH1 peptide vaccine. Here is the DNA: TGTGCCAGTACACAGGGGACTGGAAACACCATATATTTT. The encoded protein is CASTQGTGNTIYF.